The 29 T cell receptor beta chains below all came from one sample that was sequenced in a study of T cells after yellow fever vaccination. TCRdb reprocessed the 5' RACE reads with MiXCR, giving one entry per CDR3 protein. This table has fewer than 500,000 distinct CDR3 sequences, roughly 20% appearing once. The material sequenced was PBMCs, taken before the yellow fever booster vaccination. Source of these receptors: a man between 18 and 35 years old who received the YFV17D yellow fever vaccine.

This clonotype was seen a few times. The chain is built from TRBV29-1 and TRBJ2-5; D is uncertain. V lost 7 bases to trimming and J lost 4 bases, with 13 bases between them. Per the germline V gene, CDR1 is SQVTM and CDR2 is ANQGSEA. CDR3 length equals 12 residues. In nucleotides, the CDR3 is TGCAGCGCTGGTCCCCTAGGAGAGACCCAGTACTTC. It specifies CSAGPLGETQYF.

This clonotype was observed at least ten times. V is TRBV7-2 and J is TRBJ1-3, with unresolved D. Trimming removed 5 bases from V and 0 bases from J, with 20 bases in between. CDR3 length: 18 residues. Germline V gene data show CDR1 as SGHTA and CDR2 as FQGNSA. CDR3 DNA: TGTGCCAGCAGCCGGGCCCTAGCGTCGCCGTCCTCTGGAAACACCATATATTTT. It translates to CASSRALASPSSGNTIYF.

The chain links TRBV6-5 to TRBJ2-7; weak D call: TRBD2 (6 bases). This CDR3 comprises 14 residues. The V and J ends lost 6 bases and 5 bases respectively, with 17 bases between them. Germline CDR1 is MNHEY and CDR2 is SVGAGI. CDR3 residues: CASSRGTGGNEQYV. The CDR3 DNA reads TGTGCCAGCAGCCGAGGAACAGGAGGGAACGAGCAGTACGTC.

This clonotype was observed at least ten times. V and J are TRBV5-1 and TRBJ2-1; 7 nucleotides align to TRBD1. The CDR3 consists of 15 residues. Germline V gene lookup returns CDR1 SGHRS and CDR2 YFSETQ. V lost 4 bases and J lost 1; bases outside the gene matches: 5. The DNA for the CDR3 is TGCGCCAGCAGCCCTAGACAGGGATCCTACAATGAGCAGTTCTTC. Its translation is CASSPRQGSYNEQFF.

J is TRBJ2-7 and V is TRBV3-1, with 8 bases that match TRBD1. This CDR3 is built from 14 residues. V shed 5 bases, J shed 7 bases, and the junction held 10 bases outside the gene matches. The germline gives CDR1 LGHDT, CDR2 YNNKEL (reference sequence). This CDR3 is CASSVMQGAREQYF. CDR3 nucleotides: TGTGCCAGCAGCGTGATGCAGGGGGCGAGGGAGCAGTACTTC.

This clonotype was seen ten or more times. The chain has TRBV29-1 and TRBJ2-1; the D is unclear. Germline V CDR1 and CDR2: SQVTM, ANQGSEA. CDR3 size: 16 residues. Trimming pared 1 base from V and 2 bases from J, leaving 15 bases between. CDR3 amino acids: CSVEGAATWPYNEQFF. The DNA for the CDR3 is TGCAGCGTTGAAGGGGCAGCTACTTGGCCCTACAATGAGCAGTTCTTC.

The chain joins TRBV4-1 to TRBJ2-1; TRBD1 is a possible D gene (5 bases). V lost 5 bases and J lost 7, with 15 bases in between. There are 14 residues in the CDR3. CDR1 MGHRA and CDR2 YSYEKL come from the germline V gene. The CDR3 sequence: CASSIGQGWNEQFF. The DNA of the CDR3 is TGCGCCAGCAGCATAGGCCAGGGATGGAATGAGCAGTTCTTC.

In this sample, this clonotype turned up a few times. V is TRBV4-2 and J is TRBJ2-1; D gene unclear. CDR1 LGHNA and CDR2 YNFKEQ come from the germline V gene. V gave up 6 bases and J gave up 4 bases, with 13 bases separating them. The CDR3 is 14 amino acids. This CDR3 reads CASRMAAVYNEQFF. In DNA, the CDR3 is TGTGCCAGCAGAATGGCGGCGGTTTACAATGAGCAGTTCTTC.

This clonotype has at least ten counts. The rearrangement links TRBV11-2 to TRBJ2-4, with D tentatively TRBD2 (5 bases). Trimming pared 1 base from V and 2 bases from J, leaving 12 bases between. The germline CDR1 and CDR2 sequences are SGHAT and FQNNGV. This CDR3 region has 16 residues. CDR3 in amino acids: CASSLASDGTKNIQYF. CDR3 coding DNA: TGTGCCAGCAGCTTAGCCTCGGACGGGACCAAAAACATTCAGTACTTC. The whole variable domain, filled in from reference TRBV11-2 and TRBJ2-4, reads EAGVAQSPRYKIIEKRQSVAFWCNPISGHATLYWYQQILGQGPKLLIQFQNNGVVDDSQLPKDRFSAERLKGVDSTLKIQPAKLEDSAVYLCASSLASDGTKNIQYFGAGTRLSVL.

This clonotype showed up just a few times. The CDR3 region has the DNA TGCGCCAGCAGGGAACGGGTGACAGGGATACCTTCTAACTATGGCTACACCTTC. Amino acids: CASRERVTGIPSNYGYTF. V and J are TRBV4-3 and TRBJ1-2; TRBD1 matches at 7 bases. The germline V gene has CDR1 LGHNA and CDR2 YSLEER. The length of the CDR3 is 18 residues. J gave up 0 bases and V 6 bases, and 16 bases lay outside the gene matches.

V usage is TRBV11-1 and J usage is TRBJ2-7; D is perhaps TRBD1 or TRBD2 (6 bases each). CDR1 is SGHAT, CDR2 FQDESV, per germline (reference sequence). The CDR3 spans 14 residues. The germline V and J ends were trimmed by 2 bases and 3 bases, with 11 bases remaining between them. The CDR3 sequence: CASSLNGGSYEQYV. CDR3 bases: TGTGCCAGCAGCTTAAACGGGGGCAGCTACGAGCAGTACGTC.

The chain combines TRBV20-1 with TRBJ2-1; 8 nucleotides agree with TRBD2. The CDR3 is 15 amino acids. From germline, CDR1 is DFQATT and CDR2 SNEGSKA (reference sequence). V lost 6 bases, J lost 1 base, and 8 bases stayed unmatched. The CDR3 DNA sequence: TGCAGTGCCCCGGGGGGGAGCTATTCCTACAATGAGCAGTTCTTC. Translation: CSAPGGSYSYNEQFF.

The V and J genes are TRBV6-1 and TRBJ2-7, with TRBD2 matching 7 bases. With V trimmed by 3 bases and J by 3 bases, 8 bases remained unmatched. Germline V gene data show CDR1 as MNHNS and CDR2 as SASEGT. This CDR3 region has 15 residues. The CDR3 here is CASSDEWGGFYEQYF. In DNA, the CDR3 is TGTGCCAGCAGTGATGAGTGGGGGGGTTTCTACGAGCAGTACTTC.

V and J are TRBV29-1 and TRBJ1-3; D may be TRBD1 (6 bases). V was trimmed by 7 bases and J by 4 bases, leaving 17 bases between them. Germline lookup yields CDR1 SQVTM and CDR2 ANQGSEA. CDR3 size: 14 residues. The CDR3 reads CSGFLQGPGNTIYF. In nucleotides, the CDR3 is TGCAGCGGGTTTTTACAGGGTCCCGGAAACACCATATATTTT.

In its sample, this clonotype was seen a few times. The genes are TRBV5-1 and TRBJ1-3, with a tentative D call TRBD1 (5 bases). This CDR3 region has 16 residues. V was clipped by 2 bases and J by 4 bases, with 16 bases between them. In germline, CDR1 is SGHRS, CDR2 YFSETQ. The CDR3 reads CASSFSPQGAGNTIYF. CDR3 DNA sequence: TGCGCCAGCAGCTTTTCCCCCCAGGGTGCCGGAAACACCATATATTTT.

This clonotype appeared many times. In nucleotides, the CDR3 is TGTGCCACCCGGACGGGATACTACGAGCAGTACTTC. This codes for CATRTGYYEQYF. The V call is TRBV6-5, the J call TRBJ2-7; the D gene is possibly TRBD2 (5 bases). Germline V gives CDR1 MNHEY, CDR2 SVGAGI. This CDR3 spans 12 amino acids. Trimming stripped 10 bases from V and 3 bases from J, with 13 bases between.

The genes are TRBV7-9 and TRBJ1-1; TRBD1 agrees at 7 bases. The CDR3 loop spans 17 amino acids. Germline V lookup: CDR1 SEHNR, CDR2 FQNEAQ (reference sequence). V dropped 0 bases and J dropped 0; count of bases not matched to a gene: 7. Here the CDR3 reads CASSLATGAPMNTEAFF. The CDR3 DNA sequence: TGTGCCAGCAGCTTAGCCACAGGGGCGCCTATGAACACTGAAGCTTTCTTT.

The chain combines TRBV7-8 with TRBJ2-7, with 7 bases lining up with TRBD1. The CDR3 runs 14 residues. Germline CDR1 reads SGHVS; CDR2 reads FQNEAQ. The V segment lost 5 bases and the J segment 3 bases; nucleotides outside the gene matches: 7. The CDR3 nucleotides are TGTGCCAGCAGCCCTACGACAGGGTACTACGAGCAGTACGTC. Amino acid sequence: CASSPTTGYYEQYV.

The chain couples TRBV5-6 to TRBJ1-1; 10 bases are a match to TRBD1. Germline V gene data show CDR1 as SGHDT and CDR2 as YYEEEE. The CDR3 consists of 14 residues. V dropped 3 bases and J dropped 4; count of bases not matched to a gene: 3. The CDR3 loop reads CASSSGTGVTEAFF. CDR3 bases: TGTGCCAGCAGCTCCGGGACAGGGGTCACTGAAGCTTTCTTT.

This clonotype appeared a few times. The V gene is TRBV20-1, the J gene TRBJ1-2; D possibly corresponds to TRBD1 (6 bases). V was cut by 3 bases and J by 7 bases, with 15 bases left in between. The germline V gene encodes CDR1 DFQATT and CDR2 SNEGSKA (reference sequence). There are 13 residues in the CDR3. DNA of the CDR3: TGCAGTGCTAGTCGGGGGGCATGGGGTGGCTACACCTTC. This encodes CSASRGAWGGYTF.

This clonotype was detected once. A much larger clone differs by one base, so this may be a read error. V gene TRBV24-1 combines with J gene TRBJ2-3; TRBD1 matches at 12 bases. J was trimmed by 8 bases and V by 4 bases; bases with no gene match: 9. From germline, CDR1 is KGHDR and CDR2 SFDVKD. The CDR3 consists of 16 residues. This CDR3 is CATSDLPGQGAVTQYF. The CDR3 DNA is TGTGCCACCAGTGACTTGCCGGGACAGGGGGCAGTTACGCAGTATTTT.

The CDR3 is CASSYGTGPQPQHF. In nucleotides, the CDR3 is TGTGCCAGCAGTTACGGGACAGGGCCTCAGCCCCAGCATTTT. J is TRBJ1-5 and V is TRBV6-2 or TRBV6-3; TRBD1 matches 9 bases. This CDR3 region has 14 residues. Per germline, CDR1 MNHEY and CDR2 SVGEGT. V lost 2 bases, J lost 6 bases, and 2 bases stayed unmatched.

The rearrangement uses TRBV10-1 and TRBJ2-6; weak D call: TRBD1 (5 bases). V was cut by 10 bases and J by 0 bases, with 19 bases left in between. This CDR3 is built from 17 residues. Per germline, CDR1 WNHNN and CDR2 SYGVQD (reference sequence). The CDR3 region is CATARDGASSGANVLTF. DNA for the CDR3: TGCGCCACCGCCAGGGATGGGGCGAGCTCTGGGGCCAACGTCCTGACTTTC.

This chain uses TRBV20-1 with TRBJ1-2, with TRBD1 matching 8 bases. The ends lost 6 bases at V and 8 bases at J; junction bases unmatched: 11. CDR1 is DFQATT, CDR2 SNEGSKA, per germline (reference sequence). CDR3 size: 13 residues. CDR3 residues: CSAYTQGARGYTF. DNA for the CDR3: TGCAGTGCCTATACTCAGGGGGCACGAGGCTACACCTTC.

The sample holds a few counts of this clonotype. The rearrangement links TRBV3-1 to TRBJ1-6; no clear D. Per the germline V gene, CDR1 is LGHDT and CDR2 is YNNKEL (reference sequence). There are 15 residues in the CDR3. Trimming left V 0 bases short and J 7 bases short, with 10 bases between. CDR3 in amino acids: CASSQEQRSNSPLHF. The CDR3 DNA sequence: TGTGCCAGCAGCCAAGAGCAGAGATCGAATTCACCCCTCCACTTT.

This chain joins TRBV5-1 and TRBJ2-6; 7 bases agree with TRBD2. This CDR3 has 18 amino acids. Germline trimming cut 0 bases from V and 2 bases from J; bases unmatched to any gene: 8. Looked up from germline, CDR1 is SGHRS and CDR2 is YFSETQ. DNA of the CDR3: TGCGCCAGCAGCTTGGCCGTCTTGGCGGGGGCTGGGGCCAACGTCCTGACTTTC. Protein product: CASSLAVLAGAGANVLTF.

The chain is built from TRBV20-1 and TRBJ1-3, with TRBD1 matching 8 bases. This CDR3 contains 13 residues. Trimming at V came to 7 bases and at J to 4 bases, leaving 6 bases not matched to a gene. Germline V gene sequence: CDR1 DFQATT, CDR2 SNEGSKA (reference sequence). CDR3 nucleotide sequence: TGCAGTGTCCTGCAGGGGGCGGGAAACACCATATATTTT. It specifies CSVLQGAGNTIYF.

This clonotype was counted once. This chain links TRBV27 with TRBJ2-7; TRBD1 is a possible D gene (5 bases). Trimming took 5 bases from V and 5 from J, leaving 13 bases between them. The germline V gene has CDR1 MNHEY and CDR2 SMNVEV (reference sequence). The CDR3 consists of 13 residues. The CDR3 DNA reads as TGTGCCAGCAGTCCGTATGGGGCTAACGAGCAGTACGTC. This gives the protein CASSPYGANEQYV.

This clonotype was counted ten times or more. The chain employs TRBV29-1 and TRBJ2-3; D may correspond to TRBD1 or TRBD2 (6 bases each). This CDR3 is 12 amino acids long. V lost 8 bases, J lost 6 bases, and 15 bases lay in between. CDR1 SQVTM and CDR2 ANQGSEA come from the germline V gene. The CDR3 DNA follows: TGCAGCCTTAGGGGGGTGAGGGATACGCAGTATTTT. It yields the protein CSLRGVRDTQYF.